This TCR beta chain was sequenced in a study of shared clonotypes between healthy human individuals. Clones were sequenced by immunoSEQ multiplex PCR, and TCRdb holds only the in-frame ones, with some missing. Counted here are roughly 120,000 clones, about 63% occurring once; the ten biggest clones make up around 23%. Germline lookup yields CDR1 MNHNS and CDR2 SASEGT. V lost 2 bases and J lost 3, with 7 bases in between. This CDR3 spans 13 amino acids. Points from the study as a whole: Clonotypes shared by all four donors outscored non-shared clonotypes in generation probability. A few donors shared around 5% of their naive CD4 clonotypes.

As concerns this clone: The target antigen is unknown.

This sequence originates from a woman between 25 and 40 years old in good health. The V and J genes are TRBV6-1 and TRBJ1-1; D unresolved. The sequencing input was memory CD8+ T cells sorted from blood. As for subset: CD45RO+ cells pooled with CCR7-negative TemRA cells. The CDR3 is CASSESGYTEAFF. The CDR3 DNA follows: TGTGCCAGCAGTGAAAGTGGGTACACTGAAGCTTTCTTT.